This T cell receptor beta chain comes out of a study of T cell responses to AZD1222 COVID-19 vaccine. Some clones are missing from TCRdb's copy, which holds only in-frame ones; the method was immunoSEQ multiplex PCR. The repertoire holds 90,000 to 120,000 clones, with roughly 90% as singletons. The V and J ends lost 2 bases and 5 bases, in that order; junction bases with no gene match: 3. This CDR3 is 14 amino acids long. Germline values: CDR1 KGHDR, CDR2 SFDVKD. The sample holds one count of this clone. The antigen is not known. The study's findings and limits: The donor cohort was predominantly white British with a female majority, and clonal diversity may have been underestimated. Recipients of AZD1222 seropositive at baseline numbered only 5 to 7. It was only after the peak T cell response that any repertoires were sampled.

The rearrangement uses TRBV24-1 and TRBJ1-1, with 8 nucleotides matching TRBD1. The TCR was taken from an adult in good health. Sequencing was performed on peripheral blood, taken on day 0 of AZD1222 vaccination. CDR3 coding DNA: TGTGCCACCAGTGATTCCACAGGGGGGACTGAAGCTTTCTTT. It yields the protein CATSDSTGGTEAFF.